The sequence of this T cell receptor beta chain was determined in a study of response to subunit inactivated influenza vaccine. Trimming shortened V by 3 bases and J by 0 bases, and 3 bases separated the two germline ends. The CDR3 spans 12 residues. CDR1 is SGHRS and CDR2 is YFSETQ in the germline V gene. TCRdb called the RT-PCR reads again in MiXCR, with one record for every CDR3 protein. This table holds hundreds of thousands of distinct CDR3 sequences, about 20% found once. This clonotype was found a few times. Its cognate antigen is unknown. Study results and caveats: The authors put forward the suggestion that each seasonal influenza vaccination may bring in only a limited number of new T cells.

The source of this sequence is a man between 50 and 75 years old who received an inactivated influenza vaccine. The sequencing here drew on PBMCs from blood, taken approximately 22 months after vaccination. This rearrangement joins TRBV5-1 to TRBJ2-5; no definite D call. The CDR3 loop reads CASSWDQETQYF. The CDR3, as DNA: TGCGCCAGCAGCTGGGACCAAGAGACCCAGTACTTC.